Each of the 22 T cell receptor beta chains below was sequenced from the same sample in a study of blood T cell repertoires in COVID-19. Produced via immunoSEQ multiplex PCR; TCRdb's table is partial and in-frame only. The sample lists 150,000 to 200,000 clones, more than 75% seen once, with less than 20% in the top ten. Sample: PBMCs or T cells enriched from blood (not recorded which). These receptors were taken from a woman between 45 and 65 years old with acute COVID-19.

The V gene is TRBV18, the J gene TRBJ1-1, with a possible D match to TRBD1 (6 bases). This CDR3 is built from 14 residues. Germline CDR1 reads KGHSH; CDR2 reads LQKENI. V shed 6 bases and J shed 0 bases, with 11 bases lying between them. CDR3 residues: CASSRGQMNTEAFF. As DNA, the CDR3 is TGTGCCAGCTCGCGTGGACAGATGAACACTGAAGCTTTCTTT.

J is TRBJ1-1 and V is TRBV2, with a possible D match to TRBD1 (6 bases). Trimming cost V 6 bases and J 8 bases, with 13 bases left between them. Per germline, CDR1 SNHLY and CDR2 FYNNEI. The CDR3 sequence is 12 residues long. The CDR3 here is CASSGTPGEAFF. CDR3 nucleotides: TGTGCCAGCAGCGGGACACCCGGGGAAGCTTTCTTT.

In this sample, this clone turned up a few times. The chain links TRBV5-1 to TRBJ1-1; D is possibly TRBD1 (5 bases). The CDR3 is made up of 15 amino acids. Germline CDR1 is SGHRS and CDR2 is YFSETQ. V gave up 4 bases and J gave up 6 bases, with 19 bases separating them. The CDR3 DNA follows: TGCGCCAGCAGCGTGACAGTGGTTAGTTCTTCTGAAGCTTTCTTT. It yields the protein CASSVTVVSSSEAFF.

This clone was seen only a few times. This chain uses TRBV4-3 with TRBJ1-5; D might be TRBD1 (6 bases). In germline, CDR1 is LGHNA, CDR2 YSLEER. CDR3 length equals 15 residues. Trimming removed 0 bases from V and 3 bases from J, with 9 bases in between. CDR3 in DNA: TGCGCCAGCAGCCAAGATGGACAGAACAATCAGCCCCAGCATTTT. Translated: CASSQDGQNNQPQHF.

A single count supports this clone. J is TRBJ2-5 and V is TRBV2; D remains unclear. CDR1 SNHLY and CDR2 FYNNEI come from the germline V gene. V lost 4 bases and J 5 bases, leaving 14 bases between the germline ends. This CDR3 is built from 14 residues. CDR3 nucleotides: TGTGCCAGCAGTGCGGCCCCTTCAGCGGAGACCCAGTACTTC. Translating gives CASSAAPSAETQYF.

This clone was observed a handful of times. This chain links TRBV7-8 with TRBJ1-2, with D tentatively TRBD1 (5 bases). The germline V gene has CDR1 SGHVS and CDR2 FQNEAQ. The CDR3 covers 18 residues. With 5 bases removed from V and 4 bases from J, the gap between germline ends came to 26 bases. CDR3 bases: TGTGCCAGCAGCCCGGCGGCCGGCTTCTGGAGGGGTGGCTATGGCTACACCTTC. Protein: CASSPAAGFWRGGYGYTF.

This chain connects TRBV19 to TRBJ1-5; TRBD1 matches 9 bases. This CDR3 region has 15 residues. The germline V gene encodes CDR1 LNHDA and CDR2 SQIVND (reference sequence). The junction had 9 bases not matched to a gene; V was cut back by 6 bases and J by 6 bases. This CDR3 reads CASRVRDRVSQPQHF. The CDR3 coding sequence is TGTGCCAGTAGGGTCCGGGACAGGGTAAGTCAGCCCCAGCATTTT.

The rearrangement joins TRBV7-8 to TRBJ1-2, with 7 bases matching TRBD1. Looked up from germline, CDR1 is SGHVS and CDR2 is FQNEAQ. CDR3 length equals 17 residues. J was trimmed by 4 bases and V by 3 bases; bases with no gene match: 14. CDR3 protein: CASSFALRQGSAYGYTF. CDR3 bases: TGTGCCAGCAGCTTCGCCCTCAGACAGGGTAGTGCCTATGGCTACACCTTC.

This chain connects TRBV5-8 to TRBJ1-3, with 7 bases that match TRBD1. The CDR3 spans 15 residues. The junction had 2 bases not matched to a gene; V was cut back by 1 base and J by 1 base. Germline V CDR1 and CDR2: SGHTS, YDEGEE. CDR3 sequence (DNA): TGTGCCAGCAGCTTGTCGACAGGGTCTGGAAACACCATATATTTT. Its translation: CASSLSTGSGNTIYF.

The chain joins TRBV28 to TRBJ2-7; TRBD1 might be the D (5 bases). The ends were cut back, 7 bases at V and 0 bases at J, with 19 bases in the middle. CDR3 length equals 16 residues. The V gene's germline CDR1 is MDHEN and CDR2 SYDVKM. CDR3 sequence reads: CASTGSTGRSSYEQYV. The CDR3 nucleotides read TGTGCCAGCACCGGCTCCACAGGCCGAAGCTCCTACGAGCAGTACGTC.

V and J are TRBV27 and TRBJ2-2, with 13 nucleotides matching TRBD2. The germline V gene encodes CDR1 MNHEY and CDR2 SMNVEV (reference sequence). This CDR3 has 17 residues. V lost 6 bases and J lost 6; bases outside the gene matches: 10. The chain's CDR3 is CASSNTGTSGVAGELFF. The CDR3 nucleotides are TGTGCCAGCAGCAATACCGGGACTAGCGGGGTGGCCGGGGAGCTGTTTTTT.

The gene calls are TRBV6-4 and TRBJ1-2; D is ambiguous. The CDR3 is made up of 15 amino acids. The V gene lost 6 bases and the J gene lost 4 bases, with 18 bases spanning the gap. In germline, CDR1 is MRHNA, CDR2 SNTAGT. CDR3 in amino acids: CASSFGEGGIYGYTF. As DNA, the CDR3 is TGTGCCAGCAGCTTTGGAGAGGGTGGAATCTATGGCTACACCTTC.

This clone came up a few times. CDR3 bases: TGTGCCAGCAGCCAAGAAGCAGGGTTTTATGAGCAGTTCTTC. As protein: CASSQEAGFYEQFF. The V call is TRBV14, the J call TRBJ2-1; D perhaps matches TRBD1 (5 bases). This CDR3 has 14 amino acids. Germline V CDR1 and CDR2: SGHDN, FVKESK. Trimming took off 0 bases at V and 8 bases at J, with 11 bases between the two ends. Full variable domain (missing parts from reference TRBV14 and TRBJ2-1): EAGVTQFPSHSVIEKGQTVTLRCDPISGHDNLYWYRRVMGKEIKFLLHFVKESKQDESGMPNNRFLAERTGGTYSTLKVQPAELEDSGVYFCASSQEAGFYEQFFGPGTRLTVL.

This clone was observed a few times. V gene TRBV6-2 or TRBV6-3 combines with J gene TRBJ1-4; D might be TRBD1 (6 bases). The V and J ends lost 5 bases and 0 bases respectively, with 16 bases between them. Germline CDR1 is MNHEY and CDR2 is SVGEGT. The CDR3 is 17 residues long. Written as DNA, the CDR3 is TGTGCCAGCAGTCAAACAGGGTTCGTTTCAACTAATGAAAAACTGTTTTTT. It encodes CASSQTGFVSTNEKLFF.

The chain is built from TRBV12-5 and TRBJ1-2, with D maybe TRBD1 (5 bases). Trimming took off 3 bases at V and 3 bases at J, with 17 bases between the two ends. The germline gives CDR1 LGHNT, CDR2 FRNRAP. This CDR3 has 16 residues. The DNA of the CDR3 is TGTGCTAGTGGTTTCGTTCGGGGGACCCGGCACTATGGCTACACCTTC. Translated: CASGFVRGTRHYGYTF.

The chain is built from TRBV5-1 and TRBJ2-1, with TRBD2 matching 7 bases. The germline V gene has CDR1 SGHRS and CDR2 YFSETQ. Trimming cost V 2 bases and J 4 bases; bases outside gene matches: 6. The CDR3 spans 15 residues. As DNA, the CDR3 is TGCGCCAGCAGCTTCCCGTTGGGGGGGTACAATGAGCAGTTCTTC. Protein product: CASSFPLGGYNEQFF.

The chain couples TRBV11-2 to TRBJ2-3, with 9 bases that match TRBD2. CDR1 SGHAT and CDR2 FQNNGV come from the germline V gene. CDR3 length equals 15 residues. The trim removed 8 bases at V and 5 bases at J, leaving 11 bases unmatched. CDR3 in DNA: TGTGCCAGCTTTTCGGGGGGACTAGCTGTAGATACGCAGTATTTT. Its translation: CASFSGGLAVDTQYF.

The chain links TRBV4-1 to TRBJ2-4, with 7 bases lining up with TRBD1. Germline V lookup: CDR1 MGHRA, CDR2 YSYEKL. There are 18 residues in the CDR3. V lost 4 bases, J lost 0 bases, and 12 bases stayed unmatched. CDR3 DNA: TGCGCCAGCAGCCGAGGACACCAGGGGGTTGTAGCCAAAAACATTCAGTACTTC. It yields the protein CASSRGHQGVVAKNIQYF.

This clone was seen a few times. This chain links TRBV6-5 with TRBJ1-2; tentative D call: TRBD1 (6 bases). The CDR3 runs 12 residues. V lost 7 bases to trimming and J lost 5 bases, with 11 bases between them. From germline, CDR1 is MNHEY and CDR2 SVGAGI. In nucleotides, the CDR3 is TGTGCCAGCACCTCAAGGGGGTATGGCTACACCTTC. It specifies CASTSRGYGYTF.

The genes are TRBV28 and TRBJ2-1; TRBD2 matches 12 bases. This CDR3 is built from 16 residues. The germline V gene encodes CDR1 MDHEN and CDR2 SYDVKM. The ends lost 5 bases at V and 9 bases at J; junction bases unmatched: 11. This CDR3 reads CASSPPPSGGAGEQFF. The DNA for the CDR3 is TGTGCCAGCAGTCCCCCTCCTAGCGGGGGGGCGGGTGAGCAGTTCTTC.

This chain links TRBV7-8 with TRBJ1-2, with a weak D call TRBD1 (6 bases). The V end lost 4 bases, the J end lost 3 bases, and 18 bases lay between the germline ends. The germline V gene encodes CDR1 SGHVS and CDR2 FQNEAQ. This CDR3 is built from 16 residues. The CDR3 region has the DNA TGTGCCAGCAGCTCCTCAGCCCCAGGGGAGTACTATGGCTACACCTTC. Encoded protein: CASSSSAPGEYYGYTF.

This chain links TRBV6-5 with TRBJ1-4; TRBD1 agrees at 7 bases. After removal of 7 bases from V and 7 bases from J, the junction contained 6 bases not matched to a gene. Germline CDR1 is MNHEY and CDR2 is SVGAGI. This CDR3 spans 13 amino acids. CDR3 bases: TGTGCCAGCAACACAGGGGAAGGTGAAAAACTGTTTTTT. Protein: CASNTGEGEKLFF.